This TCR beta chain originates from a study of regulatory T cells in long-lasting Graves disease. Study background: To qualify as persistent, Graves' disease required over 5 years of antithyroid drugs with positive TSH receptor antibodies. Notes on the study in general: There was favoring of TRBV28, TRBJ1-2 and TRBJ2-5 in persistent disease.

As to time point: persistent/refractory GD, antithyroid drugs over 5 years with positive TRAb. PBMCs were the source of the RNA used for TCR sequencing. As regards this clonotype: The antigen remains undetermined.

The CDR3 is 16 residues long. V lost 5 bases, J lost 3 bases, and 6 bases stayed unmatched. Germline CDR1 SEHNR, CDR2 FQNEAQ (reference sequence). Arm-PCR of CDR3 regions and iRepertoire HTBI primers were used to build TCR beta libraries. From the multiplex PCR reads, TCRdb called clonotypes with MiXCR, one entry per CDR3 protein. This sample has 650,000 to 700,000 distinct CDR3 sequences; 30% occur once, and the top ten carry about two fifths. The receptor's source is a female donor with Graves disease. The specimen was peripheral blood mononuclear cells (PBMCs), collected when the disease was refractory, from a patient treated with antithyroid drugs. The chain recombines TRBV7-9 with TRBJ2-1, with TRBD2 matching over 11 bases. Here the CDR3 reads CASSLMGLADYNEQFF. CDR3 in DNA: TGTGCCAGCAGCCTCATGGGACTAGCGGACTACAATGAGCAGTTCTTC.